Listed here are 2 T cell receptor beta chains from one sample, sequenced in a study of T cell repertoires in cytomegalovirus infection. TCRdb called the reads again in MiXCR, with one record for every CDR3 protein. The table lists approximately 500,000 distinct CDR3 sequences, approximately 11% of them singletons, with roughly a tenth in the top ten. Input material: PBMCs. The origin of the receptors is a human donor in good health (CMV status not recorded). Some clones in this sample may be carry-over from other donors' samples.

This clonotype was found many times. The rearrangement uses TRBV10-3 and TRBJ2-5; maybe TRBD2 (5 bases). This CDR3 is built from 13 residues. Trimming removed 4 bases at V and 5 bases at J, with 11 bases between. Germline-derived CDR1 and CDR2 are ENHRY and SYGVKD. The CDR3 nucleotides read TGTGCCATCAGTGGTTCGGAGGTGGAGACCCAGTACTTC. Translating it yields CAISGSEVETQYF.

This clonotype has ten or more counts. This sequence joins TRBV19 and TRBJ2-1, with TRBD2 matching over 13 bases. This CDR3 comprises 17 residues. Trimming cost V 8 bases and J 3 bases; bases outside gene matches: 10. Germline values: CDR1 LNHDA, CDR2 SQIVND (reference sequence). The CDR3 loop is CASSRLAGGNNYNEQFF. The CDR3 DNA reads as TGTGCCAGTTCCCGACTAGCGGGAGGCAATAACTACAATGAGCAGTTCTTC.